Presented here are 16 T cell receptor beta chains from one specimen sequenced in a study of Ad26.COV2.S vaccination and SARS-CoV-2 variants. Repertoires were generated with immunoSEQ multiplex PCR, while TCRdb's copy carries only in-frame clones and drops some. This sample yields 350,000 to 450,000 clones, of which around 92% are seen a single time; 3.9% belongs to the top ten. The material was peripheral blood, obtained after recovery from COVID-19. Receptor source: a human donor who had recovered from COVID-19.

V usage is TRBV3-1 (or the pseudogene TRBV3-2) and J usage is TRBJ2-2; 9 nucleotides line up with TRBD2. Losses at the gene ends were 6 bases for V and 4 bases for J; bases not matched to a gene: 9. There are 16 residues in the CDR3. Germline V CDR1 and CDR2: LGHDT, YNNKEL (reference sequence). CDR3 nucleotides: TGTGCCAGCAGACCCCCGGGACTAGCCGGCACCGGGGAGCTGTTTTTT. Residues: CASRPPGLAGTGELFF.

J is TRBJ2-6 and V is TRBV15; D may be TRBD1 or TRBD2 (6 bases each). Trimming removed 0 bases at V and 2 bases at J, with 14 bases between. This CDR3 has 18 residues. Germline V gene sequence: CDR1 LNHNV, CDR2 YYDKDF (reference sequence). The CDR3 region is CATSRDRGLVTGANVLTF. The CDR3 bases are TGTGCCACCAGCAGAGATCGGGGGCTTGTAACTGGGGCCAACGTCCTGACTTTC. Using reference TRBV15 and TRBJ2-6 for the parts outside the CDR3, the full variable domain is DAMVIQNPRYQVTQFGKPVTLSCSQTLNHNVMYWYQQKSSQAPKLLFHYYDKDFNNEADTPDNFQSRRPNTSFCFLDIRSPGLGDTAMYLCATSRDRGLVTGANVLTFGAGSRLTVL.

This clone was recorded only once. The chain recombines TRBV7-9 with TRBJ2-1, with 8 bases that match TRBD2. Unmatched junction bases numbered 9, after V lost 1 base and J lost 7 bases. In germline, CDR1 is SEHNR, CDR2 FQNEAQ (reference sequence). This CDR3 is 16 amino acids long. CDR3 sequence reads: CASSLVGVAGKNEQFF. The CDR3 region has the DNA TGTGCCAGCAGCTTAGTCGGGGTAGCGGGGAAAAATGAGCAGTTCTTC.

CDR3 in amino acids: CASRLGTSGYTF. In DNA, the CDR3 is TGTGCCAGCAGACTCGGGACTTCTGGCTACACCTTC. The chain has TRBV12-3 or TRBV12-4 and TRBJ1-2; D may be TRBD1 (5 bases). The CDR3 runs to 12 residues. V was cut by 6 bases and J by 7 bases, with 12 bases left in between.

The chain carries TRBV7-6 and TRBJ2-1; a weak D match, TRBD1 (5 bases). The ends were cut back, 0 bases at V and 2 bases at J, with 8 bases in the middle. In germline, CDR1 is SGHVS, CDR2 FNYEAQ. The CDR3 loop spans 15 amino acids. Written as DNA, the CDR3 is TGTGCCAGCAGCTTAGCCAGGGAACCCTACAATGAGCAGTTCTTC. Its translation: CASSLAREPYNEQFF.

This clone was seen a single time. The chain has TRBV10-3 and TRBJ1-3; 8 bases fit TRBD1. The germline V gene encodes CDR1 ENHRY and CDR2 SYGVKD. Germline trimming cut 4 bases from V and 0 bases from J; bases unmatched to any gene: 5. The CDR3 consists of 16 residues. The CDR3, as DNA: TGTGCCATCAGTGTGCCGGGACAGGACTCTGGAAACACCATATATTTT. It encodes CAISVPGQDSGNTIYF.

The chain combines TRBV7-3 with TRBJ2-7; TRBD2 is a possible D gene (5 bases). Germline V lookup: CDR1 SGHTA, CDR2 FQGTGA. With 5 bases removed from V and 5 bases from J, the gap between germline ends came to 13 bases. The CDR3 sequence is 13 residues long. CDR3 coding DNA: TGTGCCAGCAGCCGGGATTTCCCCCACGAGCAGTACTTC. Amino acid sequence: CASSRDFPHEQYF.

This clone was seen more than once but under ten times. Other DNA sequences within the sample encode an identical CDR3. J is TRBJ1-1 and V is TRBV3-1 (or the pseudogene TRBV3-2); D gene uncertain. The CDR3 totals 12 residues. In germline, CDR1 is LGHDT, CDR2 YNNKEL (reference sequence). Trimming removed 1 base at V and 1 base at J, with 1 base between. CDR3 in DNA: TGTGCCAGCAGCCAAGGGAACACTGAAGCTTTCTTT. Its protein product is CASSQGNTEAFF.

The chain couples TRBV29-1 to TRBJ1-1; TRBD1 aligns across 12 bases. The CDR3 sequence is 12 residues long. CDR1 SQVTM and CDR2 ANQGSEA come from the germline V gene. V lost 7 bases and J lost 7; bases outside the gene matches: 4. CDR3 residues: CSGGQGAGEAFF. CDR3 DNA: TGCAGCGGGGGACAGGGGGCTGGTGAAGCTTTCTTT.

The chain couples TRBV5-6 to TRBJ2-2, with a tentative D call TRBD2 (6 bases). Germline assignment: CDR1 SGHDT and CDR2 YYEEEE. Trimming took 3 bases from V and 4 from J, leaving 13 bases between them. The CDR3 covers 15 residues. CDR3 region: CASSWGTPSTGELFF. Here the CDR3 DNA reads TGTGCCAGCAGCTGGGGGACTCCATCCACCGGGGAGCTGTTTTTT. Variable domain in full (rest from reference TRBV5-6 and TRBJ2-2): DAGVTQSPTHLIKTRGQQVTLRCSPKSGHDTVSWYQQALGQGPQFIFQYYEEEERQRGNFPDRFSGHQFPNYSSELNVNALLLGDSALYLCASSWGTPSTGELFFGEGSRLTVL.

This chain joins TRBV29-1 and TRBJ1-1; 7 bases map to TRBD1. CDR3 size: 12 residues. Germline CDR1 SQVTM, CDR2 ANQGSEA. The J segment lost 7 bases and the V segment lost 4 bases, leaving 6 bases of the junction unmatched. CDR3 sequence reads: CSVGLGQHEAFF. CDR3 DNA sequence: TGCAGCGTTGGCCTGGGACAGCATGAAGCTTTCTTT.

The V and J genes are TRBV5-6 and TRBJ2-4; D assignment may be TRBD1 or TRBD2 (5 bases each). This CDR3 has 15 residues. V shed 4 bases and J shed 0 bases, with 11 bases lying between them. Germline V gene sequence: CDR1 SGHDT, CDR2 YYEEEE. The CDR3 sequence is CASSRPGLAKNIQYF. CDR3 DNA: TGTGCCAGCAGCCGGCCGGGGCTAGCCAAAAACATTCAGTACTTC.

This chain connects TRBV29-1 to TRBJ1-2, with no clear D. Trimming removed 3 bases from V and 4 bases from J, with 15 bases in between. The CDR3 length is 14 residues. The germline CDR1 and CDR2 sequences are SQVTM and ANQGSEA. The CDR3: CSVDPRVGTYGYTF. Here the CDR3 DNA reads TGCAGCGTTGACCCTAGGGTAGGCACCTATGGCTACACCTTC.

CDR3: CASSRGGGETQYF. CDR3 nucleotide sequence: TGTGCCAGCAGCCGGGGGGGAGGAGAGACCCAGTACTTC. The chain joins TRBV7-8 to TRBJ2-5; 8 bases agree with TRBD2. V lost 5 bases to trimming and J lost 4 bases; unmatched junction nucleotides: 3. The CDR3 is 13 amino acids. Germline lookup yields CDR1 SGHVS and CDR2 FQNEAQ. Full variable domain (outside the CDR3, taken from reference TRBV7-8 and TRBJ2-5): GAGVSQSPRYKVAKRGQDVALRCDPISGHVSLFWYQQALGQGPEFLTYFQNEAQLDKSGLPSDRFFAERPEGSVSTLKIQRTQQEDSAVYLCASSRGGGETQYFGPGTRLLVL.

This chain links TRBV19 with TRBJ2-3; D could derive from TRBD1 or TRBD2 (6 bases each). The CDR3 consists of 16 residues. Trimming removed 6 bases at V and 0 bases at J, with 16 bases between. From germline, CDR1 is LNHDA and CDR2 SQIVND (reference sequence). CDR3 DNA sequence: TGTGCCAGTAGCCCGAAGGGGGGCACAAGCACAGATACGCAGTATTTT. This gives the protein CASSPKGGTSTDTQYF.

The chain combines TRBV11-2 with TRBJ2-7; 8 bases map to TRBD2. V lost 7 bases and J lost 4; bases outside the gene matches: 9. This CDR3 region has 14 residues. Germline V CDR1 and CDR2: SGHAT, FQNNGV. CDR3 region: CASTTTSALYEQYF. CDR3 bases: TGTGCCAGCACCACGACTAGCGCCCTTTACGAGCAGTACTTC.